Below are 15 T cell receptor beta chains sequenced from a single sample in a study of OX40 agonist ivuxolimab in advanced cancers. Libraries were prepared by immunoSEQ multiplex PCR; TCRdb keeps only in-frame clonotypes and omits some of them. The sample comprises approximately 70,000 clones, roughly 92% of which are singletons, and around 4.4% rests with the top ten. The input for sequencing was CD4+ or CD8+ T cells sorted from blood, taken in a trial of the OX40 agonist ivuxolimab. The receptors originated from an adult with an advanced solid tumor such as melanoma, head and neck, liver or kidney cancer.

This chain's CDR3 is CSARFLRTQYF. The CDR3 nucleotides read TGCAGTGCTAGATTTCTTAGAACGCAGTATTTT. The V gene is TRBV20-1, the J gene TRBJ2-3; D gene uncertain. Germline V gives CDR1 DFQATT, CDR2 SNEGSKA (reference sequence). The CDR3 has 11 amino acids. Trimming left V 2 bases short and J 9 bases short, with 9 bases between.

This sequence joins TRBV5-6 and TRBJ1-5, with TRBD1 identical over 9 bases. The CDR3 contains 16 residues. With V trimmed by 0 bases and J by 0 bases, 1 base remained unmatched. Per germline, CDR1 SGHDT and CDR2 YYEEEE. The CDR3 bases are TGTGCCAGCAGCTTGGAGGGACAGGGTAGCAATCAGCCCCAGCATTTT. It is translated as CASSLEGQGSNQPQHF.

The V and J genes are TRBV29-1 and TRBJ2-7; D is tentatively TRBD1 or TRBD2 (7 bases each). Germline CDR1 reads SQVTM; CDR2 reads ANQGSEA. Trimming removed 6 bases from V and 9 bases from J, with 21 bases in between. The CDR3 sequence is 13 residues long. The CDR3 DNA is TGCAGCGTCCAGGGGGGGGTATCCAATGCGCAGTACTTC. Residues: CSVQGGVSNAQYF.

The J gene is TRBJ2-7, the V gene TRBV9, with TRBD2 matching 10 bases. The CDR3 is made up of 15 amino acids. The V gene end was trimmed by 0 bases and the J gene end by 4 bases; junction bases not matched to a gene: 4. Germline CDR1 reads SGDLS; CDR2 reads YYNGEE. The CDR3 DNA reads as TGTGCCAGCAGCGTAGGAGGGACTAGCGCGTACGAGCAGTACTTC. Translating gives CASSVGGTSAYEQYF.

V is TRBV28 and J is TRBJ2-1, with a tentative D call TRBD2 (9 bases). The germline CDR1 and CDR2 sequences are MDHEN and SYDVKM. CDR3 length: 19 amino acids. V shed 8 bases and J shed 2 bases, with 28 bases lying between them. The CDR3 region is CASEFRGRAAGGPYNEQFF. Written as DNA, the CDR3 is TGTGCCAGCGAGTTCAGGGGGCGGGCAGCGGGAGGCCCCTACAATGAGCAGTTCTTC.

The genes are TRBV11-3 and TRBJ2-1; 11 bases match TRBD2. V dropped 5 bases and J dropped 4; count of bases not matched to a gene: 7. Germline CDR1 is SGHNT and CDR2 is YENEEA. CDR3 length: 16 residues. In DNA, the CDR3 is TGTGCCAGCAGCGTAGCCGGGACTAGCGGATACAATGAGCAGTTCTTC. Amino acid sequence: CASSVAGTSGYNEQFF.

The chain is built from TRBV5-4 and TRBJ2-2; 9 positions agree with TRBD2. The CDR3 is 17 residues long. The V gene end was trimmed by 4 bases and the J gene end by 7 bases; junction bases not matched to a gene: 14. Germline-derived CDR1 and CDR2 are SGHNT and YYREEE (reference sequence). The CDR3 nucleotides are TGTGCCAGCAGCCCTGGGTTAGCGGGAGTAAAAAGCGGGGAGCTGTTTTTT. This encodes CASSPGLAGVKSGELFF.

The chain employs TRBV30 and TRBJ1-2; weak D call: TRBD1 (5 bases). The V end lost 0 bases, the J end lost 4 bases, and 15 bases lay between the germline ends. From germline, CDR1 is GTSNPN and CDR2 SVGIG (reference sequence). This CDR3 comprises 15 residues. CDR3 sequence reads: CAWSVGHRTSYGYTF. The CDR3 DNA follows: TGTGCCTGGAGTGTTGGTCACAGGACCTCCTATGGCTACACCTTC. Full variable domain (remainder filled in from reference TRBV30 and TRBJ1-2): SQTIHQWPATLVQPVGSPLSLECTVEGTSNPNLYWYRQAAGRGLQLLFYSVGIGQISSEVPQNLSASRPQDRQFILSSKKLLLSDSGFYLCAWSVGHRTSYGYTFGSGTRLTVV.

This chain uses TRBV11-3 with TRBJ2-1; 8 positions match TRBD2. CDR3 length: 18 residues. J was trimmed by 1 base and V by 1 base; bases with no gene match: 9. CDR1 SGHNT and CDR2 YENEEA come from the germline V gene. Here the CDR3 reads CASSLGAGVRGSYNEQFF. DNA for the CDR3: TGTGCCAGCAGCTTAGGAGCGGGAGTGCGTGGTTCCTACAATGAGCAGTTCTTC. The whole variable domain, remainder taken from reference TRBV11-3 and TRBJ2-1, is EAGVVQSPRYKIIEKKQPVAFWCNPISGHNTLYWYLQNLGQGPELLIRYENEEAVDDSQLPKDRFSAERLKGVDSTLKIQPAELGDSAVYLCASSLGAGVRGSYNEQFFGPGTRLTVL.

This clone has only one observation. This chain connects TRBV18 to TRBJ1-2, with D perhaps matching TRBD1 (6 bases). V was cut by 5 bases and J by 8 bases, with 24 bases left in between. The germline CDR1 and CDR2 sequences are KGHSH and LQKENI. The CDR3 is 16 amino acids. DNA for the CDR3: TGTGCCAGCTCATCACGCCAAGACAGGCTTTTCGGCGGCTACACCTTC. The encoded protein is CASSSRQDRLFGGYTF. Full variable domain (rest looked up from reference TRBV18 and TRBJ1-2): NAGVMQNPRHLVRRRGQEARLRCSPMKGHSHVYWYRQLPEEGLKFMVYLQKENIIDESGMPKERFSAEFPKEGPSILRIQQVVRGDSAAYFCASSSRQDRLFGGYTFGSGTRLTVV.

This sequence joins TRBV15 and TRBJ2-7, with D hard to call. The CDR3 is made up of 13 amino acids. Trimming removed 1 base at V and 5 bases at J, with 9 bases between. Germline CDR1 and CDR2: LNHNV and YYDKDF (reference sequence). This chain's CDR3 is CATSRAQLDEQYF. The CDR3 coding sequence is TGTGCCACCAGCAGAGCCCAACTTGACGAGCAGTACTTC.

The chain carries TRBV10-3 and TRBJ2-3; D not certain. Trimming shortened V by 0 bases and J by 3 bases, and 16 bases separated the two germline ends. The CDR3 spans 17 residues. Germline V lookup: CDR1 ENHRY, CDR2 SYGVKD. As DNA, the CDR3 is TGTGCCATCAGTGAGTCGCTCCCTCCCGGCAGGACAGATACGCAGTATTTT. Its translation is CAISESLPPGRTDTQYF.

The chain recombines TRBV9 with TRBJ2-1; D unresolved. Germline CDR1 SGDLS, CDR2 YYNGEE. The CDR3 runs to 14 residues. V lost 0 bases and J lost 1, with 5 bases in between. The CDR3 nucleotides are TGTGCCAGCAGCGTAGGCCAATCCTACAATGAGCAGTTCTTC. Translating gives CASSVGQSYNEQFF.

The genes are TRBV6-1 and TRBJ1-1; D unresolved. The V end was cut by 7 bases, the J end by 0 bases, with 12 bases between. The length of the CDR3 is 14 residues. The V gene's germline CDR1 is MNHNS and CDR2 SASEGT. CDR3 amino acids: CASMDVPMNTEAFF. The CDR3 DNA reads TGTGCCAGCATGGACGTTCCGATGAACACTGAAGCTTTCTTT.

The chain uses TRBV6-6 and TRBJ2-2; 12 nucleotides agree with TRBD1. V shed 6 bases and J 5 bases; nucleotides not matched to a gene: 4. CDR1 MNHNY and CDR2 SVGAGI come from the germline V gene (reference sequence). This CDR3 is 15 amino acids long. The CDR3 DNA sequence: TGTGCCAGCAGCCAGGGACAGGGGGCTACCGGGGAGCTGTTTTTT. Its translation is CASSQGQGATGELFF.